These 30 T cell receptor beta chains were sequenced from one sample in a study of shared clonotypes between healthy human individuals. Using immunoSEQ multiplex PCR, the repertoire was profiled, and TCRdb retains in-frame clones only, with some absent. This table holds around 2.1 million clones, about 92% found once. Positive CCR7 selection of CD45RO-negative cells yielded the naive CD8 cells, and terminally differentiated effector memory CD45RA+ cells were excluded. Sequenced input: naive CD8+ T cells from PBMCs. The receptors were gathered from a man younger than 35 in good health. Some clones in this sample may be carry-over from other donors' samples.

The rearrangement links TRBV14 to TRBJ2-7, with 10 nucleotides matching TRBD2. The CDR3 covers 15 residues. CDR1 is SGHDN, CDR2 FVKESK, per germline. After removal of 4 bases from V and 0 bases from J, the junction contained 3 bases not matched to a gene. The CDR3 here is CASSRGLAASYEQYF. The CDR3 DNA sequence: TGTGCCAGCAGCCGAGGACTAGCGGCCTCCTACGAGCAGTACTTC.

The V call is TRBV6-1, the J call TRBJ2-2, with D perhaps matching TRBD2 (6 bases). From germline, CDR1 is MNHNS and CDR2 SASEGT. There are 15 residues in the CDR3. Between the trimmed V and J ends, which lost 4 bases and 6 bases, there was a span of 15 bases. The CDR3 nucleotides are TGTGCCAGCAGTGGCCCCACTAGCCCCGCCGGGGAGCTGTTTTTT. Protein sequence: CASSGPTSPAGELFF.

This clone was seen once. The chain is built from TRBV27 and TRBJ2-5, with 13 bases identical to TRBD2. Germline trimming cut 6 bases from V and 2 bases from J; bases unmatched to any gene: 6. The CDR3 loop spans 16 amino acids. Germline lookup yields CDR1 MNHEY and CDR2 SMNVEV (reference sequence). The DNA for the CDR3 is TGTGCCAGCAGGAGGACTAGCGGGAGCTATCAAGAGACCCAGTACTTC. It specifies CASRRTSGSYQETQYF.

This chain uses TRBV15 with TRBJ1-1; TRBD1 matches at 9 bases. The length of the CDR3 is 16 residues. Germline V gives CDR1 LNHNV, CDR2 YYDKDF (reference sequence). V trimming: 1 base; J trimming: 4 bases; junction bases outside the gene matches: 7. The CDR3 region has the DNA TGTGCCACCAGCAGAGCCGGGACAGGGATTGGCACTGAAGCTTTCTTT. This gives the protein CATSRAGTGIGTEAFF.

V and J are TRBV9 and TRBJ2-5, with 8 bases matching TRBD2. The junction had 19 bases not matched to a gene; V was cut back by 3 bases and J by 0 bases. The length of the CDR3 is 20 residues. Germline V lookup: CDR1 SGDLS, CDR2 YYNGEE. The chain's CDR3 is CASSAPKLRATGGYQETQYF. DNA for the CDR3: TGTGCCAGCAGCGCACCCAAGCTCAGGGCTACGGGAGGGTACCAAGAGACCCAGTACTTC.

The rearrangement links TRBV5-8 to TRBJ1-2; 7 nucleotides agree with TRBD1. CDR1 and CDR2 (germline): SGHTS, YDEGEE. V was clipped by 5 bases and J by 1 base; unmatched bases: 11. This CDR3 comprises 16 residues. The DNA of the CDR3 is TGTGCCAGCAGTTCCGAGGACAGGAGATATAACTATGGCTACACCTTC. Translated: CASSSEDRRYNYGYTF.

The V gene is TRBV6-5, the J gene TRBJ2-7; D is undetermined. Germline values: CDR1 MNHEY, CDR2 SVGAGI. The CDR3 runs to 15 residues. V was trimmed by 4 bases and J by 5 bases, leaving 18 bases between them. CDR3: CASSSQMSEVHEQYF. CDR3 DNA sequence: TGTGCCAGCAGTTCCCAAATGAGTGAGGTCCACGAGCAGTACTTC.

The CDR3 reads CASSVGRSTDTDTQYF. The CDR3 DNA sequence: TGTGCCAGCAGCGTTGGTAGGTCGACCGACACAGATACGCAGTATTTT. This rearrangement joins TRBV9 to TRBJ2-3; the D is unclear. CDR3 length equals 16 residues. The ends were cut back, 2 bases at V and 2 bases at J, with 15 bases in the middle. CDR1 SGDLS and CDR2 YYNGEE come from the germline V gene.

This rearrangement joins TRBV19 to TRBJ2-7; D unclear. Germline loops: CDR1 LNHDA, CDR2 SQIVND (reference sequence). This CDR3 has 16 residues. The germline V and J ends were trimmed by 5 bases and 2 bases, with 19 bases remaining between them. CDR3 sequence: CASSPAVRTLPYEQYF. The DNA for the CDR3 is TGTGCCAGTAGTCCGGCCGTGCGGACCCTTCCCTACGAGCAGTACTTC.

The chain employs TRBV4-1 and TRBJ1-1, with D possibly matching TRBD1 (5 bases). The CDR3 totals 13 residues. Trimming took 4 bases from V and 4 from J, leaving 10 bases between them. CDR1 is MGHRA and CDR2 is YSYEKL in the germline V gene. DNA of the CDR3: TGCGCCAGCAGCCCTCGACAGATCACTGAAGCTTTCTTT. This encodes CASSPRQITEAFF.

About this clone itself: This same CDR3 is encoded by further DNA sequences in the sample. The rearrangement links TRBV19 to TRBJ1-1, with D possibly TRBD1 on 5 matching bases. CDR1 is LNHDA and CDR2 is SQIVND in the germline V gene (reference sequence). V was clipped by 3 bases and J by 4 bases, with 12 bases between them. The length of the CDR3 is 14 residues. Here the CDR3 DNA reads TGTGCCAGTAGTATTGGGAGGGGTGGCACTGAAGCTTTCTTT. Translation gives CASSIGRGGTEAFF.

This clone was counted once. The chain has TRBV7-9 and TRBJ2-7, with 7 bases identical to TRBD2. V trimming: 2 bases; J trimming: 6 bases; junction bases outside the gene matches: 10. The germline gives CDR1 SEHNR, CDR2 FQNEAQ (reference sequence). The CDR3 extends over 15 amino acids. The CDR3 coding sequence is TGTGCCAGCAGCTTACGAGGGAGGGCCCAGGGCGAGCAGTACTTC. Its protein is CASSLRGRAQGEQYF.

This chain connects TRBV9 to TRBJ1-1; 8 bases line up with TRBD1. The CDR3 totals 16 residues. CDR1 SGDLS and CDR2 YYNGEE come from the germline V gene. Losses at the gene ends were 5 bases for V and 2 bases for J; bases not matched to a gene: 11. In DNA, the CDR3 is TGTGCCAGCAGGGCTGGTGGGACAGGAGGAAACACTGAAGCTTTCTTT. Translated, it gives CASRAGGTGGNTEAFF.

The chain has TRBV28 and TRBJ2-5; TRBD2 matches 12 bases. The CDR3 consists of 15 residues. The germline gives CDR1 MDHEN, CDR2 SYDVKM. The junction had 6 bases not matched to a gene; V was cut back by 6 bases and J by 4 bases. The CDR3 loop is CASSRLAGARETQYF. The CDR3, as DNA: TGTGCCAGCAGCCGACTAGCGGGAGCCCGAGAGACCCAGTACTTC.

The chain has TRBV15 and TRBJ2-1, with D uncertain. Germline CDR1 and CDR2: LNHNV and YYDKDF (reference sequence). The CDR3 runs to 14 residues. The V gene lost 5 bases and the J gene lost 4 bases, with 12 bases spanning the gap. The CDR3 protein is CATSGRVNYNEQFF. The CDR3 DNA sequence: TGTGCCACCAGCGGAAGGGTGAATTACAATGAGCAGTTCTTC.

The V and J genes are TRBV19 and TRBJ2-2, with D possibly matching TRBD1 (6 bases). The V and J ends lost 4 bases and 3 bases respectively, with 18 bases between them. CDR1 is LNHDA and CDR2 is SQIVND in the germline V gene (reference sequence). CDR3 length: 17 residues. In DNA form, the CDR3 reads TGTGCCAGTAGTACCCCCGGAGAGGGGGAGTACACCGGGGAGCTGTTTTTT. It is translated as CASSTPGEGEYTGELFF. Full variable domain (remainder filled in from reference TRBV19 and TRBJ2-2): DGGITQSPKYLFRKEGQNVTLSCEQNLNHDAMYWYRQDPGQGLRLIYYSQIVNDFQKGDIAEGYSVSREKKESFPLTVTSAQKNPTAFYLCASSTPGEGEYTGELFFGEGSRLTVL.

On this clone itself: The junction shows a germline mismatch at one end, possibly a read error. This chain connects TRBV14 to TRBJ2-1, with D possibly being TRBD2 (5 bases). Per germline, CDR1 SGHDN and CDR2 FVKESK. The CDR3 covers 15 residues. The DNA for the CDR3 is TGTGCCAGCAGTCAAGCGGAGAGCTCCTACAATGAGCAGTTCTTC. As protein: CASSQAESSYNEQFF.

J is TRBJ2-1 and V is TRBV11-2, with no clear D. V was pared by 1 base and J by 8 bases, with 9 bases between. This CDR3 region has 13 residues. In germline, CDR1 is SGHAT, CDR2 FQNNGV. The CDR3 DNA follows: TGTGCCAGCAGCTTAGTGCGGAACCATGAGCAGTTCTTC. Translating it yields CASSLVRNHEQFF.

This clone showed up just once. V usage is TRBV20-1 and J usage is TRBJ2-1; no firm D call. The CDR3 sequence is 11 residues long. The V gene lost 6 bases and the J gene lost 8 bases, with 11 bases spanning the gap. Per germline, CDR1 DFQATT and CDR2 SNEGSKA (reference sequence). The CDR3 is CSAKVGYEQFF. The DNA for the CDR3 is TGCAGTGCCAAGGTGGGGTATGAGCAGTTCTTC.

The chain joins TRBV7-8 to TRBJ2-1; D not certain. The V gene lost 8 bases and the J gene lost 4 bases, with 9 bases spanning the gap. This CDR3 has 12 residues. Germline V gene sequence: CDR1 SGHVS, CDR2 FQNEAQ. In DNA form, the CDR3 reads TGTGCCAGCGAGGCGGAATACAATGAGCAGTTCTTC. As protein: CASEAEYNEQFF.

Comment on this clone: In the same sample, other DNA sequences code for this CDR3. The rearrangement joins TRBV5-1 to TRBJ2-7, with D perhaps matching TRBD1 (6 bases). Germline V gene data show CDR1 as SGHRS and CDR2 as YFSETQ. This CDR3 spans 13 amino acids. V lost 2 bases, J lost 2 bases, and 8 bases lay in between. The CDR3 spells CASSFDRTYEQYF. CDR3 in DNA: TGCGCCAGCAGCTTTGACAGGACCTACGAGCAGTACTTC.

In this sample, this clone turned up once. The chain carries TRBV6-6 and TRBJ2-2; D is ambiguous. The CDR3 contains 13 residues. V lost 5 bases and J lost 6, with 10 bases in between. CDR1 MNHNY and CDR2 SVGAGI come from the germline V gene (reference sequence). The CDR3 nucleotides are TGTGCCAGCAGTCCAGTCTCCCCCGGGGAGCTGTTTTTT. Its translation: CASSPVSPGELFF.

Concerning this clone itself: Other DNA sequences in this sample translate to the same CDR3. This chain joins TRBV4-3 and TRBJ2-7, with a tentative D call TRBD2 (5 bases). This CDR3 is built from 15 residues. Germline-derived CDR1 and CDR2 are LGHNA and YSLEER. The V end lost 0 bases, the J end lost 3 bases, and 12 bases lay between the germline ends. CDR3 nucleotides: TGCGCCAGCAGCCAAGAGACCAGCGGCGTCTACGAGCAGTACTTC. Residues: CASSQETSGVYEQYF.

V and J are TRBV6-5 and TRBJ2-2, with a tentative D call TRBD1 (5 bases). CDR3 length: 16 residues. V dropped 2 bases and J dropped 0 bases, with 10 bases sitting between them. Germline V lookup: CDR1 MNHEY, CDR2 SVGAGI. The CDR3 loop reads CASSYIPRANTGELFF. The DNA of the CDR3 is TGTGCCAGCAGTTACATACCCAGGGCGAACACCGGGGAGCTGTTTTTT.

The rearrangement links TRBV5-1 to TRBJ2-7, with 8 bases lining up with TRBD1. V shed 2 bases, J shed 7 bases, and the junction held 11 bases outside the gene matches. Germline lookup yields CDR1 SGHRS and CDR2 YFSETQ. The CDR3 loop spans 15 amino acids. This chain's CDR3 is CASSLGTGGLKEQYF. The CDR3, as DNA: TGCGCCAGCAGCTTAGGGACAGGTGGTTTAAAGGAGCAGTACTTC.

This sequence joins TRBV7-8 and TRBJ2-3, with D perhaps matching TRBD1 or TRBD2 (6 bases each). The germline V gene encodes CDR1 SGHVS and CDR2 FQNEAQ. Deletions cut 7 bases from V and 3 bases from J, with 17 bases between. This CDR3 is built from 15 residues. The CDR3 DNA is TGTGCCAGCACCACAAAGGGGGGATTGACAGATACGCAGTATTTT. Its protein product is CASTTKGGLTDTQYF.

The chain recombines TRBV9 with TRBJ2-2, with D unclear. There are 12 residues in the CDR3. CDR1 and CDR2 from the germline V gene are SGDLS and YYNGEE. V was cut by 4 bases and J by 7 bases, with 8 bases left in between. The CDR3 DNA reads as TGTGCCAGCAGCTACGGTGACGGGGAGCTGTTTTTT. Its protein product is CASSYGDGELFF.

The DNA for the CDR3 is TGTGCCAGCAGTTTATCGACTCAGGGGGACGAGCAGTACTTC. Translating gives CASSLSTQGDEQYF. This rearrangement joins TRBV27 to TRBJ2-5; 7 bases line up with TRBD1. The better agreement between TRBJ2-7 and the DNA end casts doubt on the J call. The CDR3 length is 14 residues. Looked up from germline, CDR1 is MNHEY and CDR2 is SMNVEV (reference sequence).

The chain is built from TRBV7-3 and TRBJ2-1; no reliable D call. Germline V gives CDR1 SGHTA, CDR2 FQGTGA. The CDR3 runs to 15 residues. V shed 4 bases and J shed 2 bases, with 12 bases lying between them. CDR3 sequence (DNA): TGTGCCAGCAGCTCGGCGATCGACCCCTACAATGAGCAGTTCTTC. Encoded protein: CASSSAIDPYNEQFF. The full variable domain, rest sourced from reference TRBV7-3 and TRBJ2-1, is GAGVSQTPSNKVTEKGKYVELRCDPISGHTALYWYRQSLGQGPEFLIYFQGTGAADDSGLPNDRFFAVRPEGSVSTLKIQRTERGDSAVYLCASSSAIDPYNEQFFGPGTRLTVL.

The V gene is TRBV9, the J gene TRBJ2-4, with TRBD1 identical over 7 bases. Trimming cost V 0 bases and J 1 base; bases outside gene matches: 7. The V gene's germline CDR1 is SGDLS and CDR2 YYNGEE. The CDR3 runs 17 residues. The CDR3: CASSVGQGENAKNIQYF. The CDR3 region has the DNA TGTGCCAGCAGCGTAGGTCAGGGGGAGAATGCCAAAAACATTCAGTACTTC.